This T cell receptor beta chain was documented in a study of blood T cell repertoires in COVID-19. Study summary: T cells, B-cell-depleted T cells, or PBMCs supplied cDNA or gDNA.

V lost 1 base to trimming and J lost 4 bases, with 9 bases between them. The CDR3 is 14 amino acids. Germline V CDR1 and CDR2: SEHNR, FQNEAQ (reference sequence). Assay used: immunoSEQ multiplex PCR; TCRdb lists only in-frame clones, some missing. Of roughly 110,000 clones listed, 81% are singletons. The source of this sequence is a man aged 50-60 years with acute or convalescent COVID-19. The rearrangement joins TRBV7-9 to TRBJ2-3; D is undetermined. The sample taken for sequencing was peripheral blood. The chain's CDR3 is CASSLVMRPDTQYF. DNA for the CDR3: TGTGCCAGCAGCTTAGTCATGAGGCCAGATACGCAGTATTTT.